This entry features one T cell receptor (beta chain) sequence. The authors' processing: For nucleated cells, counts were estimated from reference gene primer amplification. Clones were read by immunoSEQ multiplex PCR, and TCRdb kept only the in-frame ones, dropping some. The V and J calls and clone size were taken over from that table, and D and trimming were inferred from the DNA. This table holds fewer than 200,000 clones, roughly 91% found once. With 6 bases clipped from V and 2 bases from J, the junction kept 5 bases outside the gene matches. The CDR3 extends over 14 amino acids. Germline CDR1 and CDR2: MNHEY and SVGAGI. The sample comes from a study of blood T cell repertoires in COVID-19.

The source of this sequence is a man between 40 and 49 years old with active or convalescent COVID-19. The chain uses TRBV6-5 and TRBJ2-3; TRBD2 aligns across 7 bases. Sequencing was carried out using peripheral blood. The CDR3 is CASSRGGYTDTQYF. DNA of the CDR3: TGTGCCAGCAGCCGGGGAGGGTACACAGATACGCAGTATTTT.